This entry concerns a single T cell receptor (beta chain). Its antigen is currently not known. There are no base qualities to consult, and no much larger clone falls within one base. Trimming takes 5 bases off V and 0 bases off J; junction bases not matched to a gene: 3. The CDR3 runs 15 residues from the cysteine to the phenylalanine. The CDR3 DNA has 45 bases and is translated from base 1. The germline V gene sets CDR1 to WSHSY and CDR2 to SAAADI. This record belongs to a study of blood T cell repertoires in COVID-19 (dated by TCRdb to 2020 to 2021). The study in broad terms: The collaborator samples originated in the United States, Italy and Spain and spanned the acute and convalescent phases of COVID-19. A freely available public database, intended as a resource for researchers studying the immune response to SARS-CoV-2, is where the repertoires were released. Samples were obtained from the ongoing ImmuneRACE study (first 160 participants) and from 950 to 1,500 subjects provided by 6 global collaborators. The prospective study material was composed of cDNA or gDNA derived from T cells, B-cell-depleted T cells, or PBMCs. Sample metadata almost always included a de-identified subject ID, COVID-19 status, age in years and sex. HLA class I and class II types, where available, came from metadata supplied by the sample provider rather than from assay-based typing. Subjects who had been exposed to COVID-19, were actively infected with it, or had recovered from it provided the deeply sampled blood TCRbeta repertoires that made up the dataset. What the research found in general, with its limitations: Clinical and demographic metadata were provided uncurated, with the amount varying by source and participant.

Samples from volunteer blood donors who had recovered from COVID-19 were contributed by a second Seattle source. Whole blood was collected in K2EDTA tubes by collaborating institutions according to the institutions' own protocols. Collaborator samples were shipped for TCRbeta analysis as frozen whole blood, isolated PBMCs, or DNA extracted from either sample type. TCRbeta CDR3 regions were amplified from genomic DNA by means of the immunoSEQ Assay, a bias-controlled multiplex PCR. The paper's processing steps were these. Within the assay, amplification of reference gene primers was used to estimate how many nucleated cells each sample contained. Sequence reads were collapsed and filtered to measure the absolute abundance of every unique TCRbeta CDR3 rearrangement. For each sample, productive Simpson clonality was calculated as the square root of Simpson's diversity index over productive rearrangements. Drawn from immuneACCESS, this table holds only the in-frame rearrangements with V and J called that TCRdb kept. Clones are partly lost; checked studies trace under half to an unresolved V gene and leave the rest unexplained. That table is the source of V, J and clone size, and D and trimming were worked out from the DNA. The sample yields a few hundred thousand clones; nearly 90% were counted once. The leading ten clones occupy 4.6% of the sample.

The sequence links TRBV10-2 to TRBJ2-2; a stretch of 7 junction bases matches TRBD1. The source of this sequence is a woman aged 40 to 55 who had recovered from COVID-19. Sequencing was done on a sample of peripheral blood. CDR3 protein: CASSRQGANTGELFF. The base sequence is TGCGCCAGCAGTAGACAGGGCGCGAACACCGGGGAGCTGTTTTTT.